The rows below give T cell receptor beta chains drawn from one sample of a study of spatial heterogeneity in lung cancer. In TCRdb, the 5' RACE reads were re-called with MiXCR into one record per CDR3 protein. Of more than 4,500 distinct CDR3 sequences listed, 12% are singletons. The specimen was lung tumor tissue, collected at surgery. The receptors originated from a male donor with early-stage non-small cell lung cancer. Both conserved end residues are part of each CDR3. Fields, in order: CDR3 protein, CDR3 DNA, J gene, D gene, clone size, V gene. The D gene is left open where the match is weak. The listing skips clone size in some rows; elsewhere it reads once, few, many or a size class.

CSVEGQGAGHLNYGYTF TGCAGCGTCGAAGGACAGGGGGCTGGCCACCTTAACTATGGCTACACCTTC TRBJ1-2 TRBD1 - TRBV29-1
CASITGTGYSPLHF TGTGCCAGCATAACAGGGACTGGGTATTCACCCCTCCACTTT TRBJ1-6 - - TRBV6-6
CASSPTGTGAGNTIYF TGCGCCAGCAGTCCAACCGGGACAGGGGCTGGAAACACCATATATTTT TRBJ1-3 TRBD1 medium-sized TRBV5-1
CASSSRGRDTGNTIYF TGTGCCAGCTCATCCAGGGGGCGCGACACTGGAAACACCATATATTTT TRBJ1-3 TRBD1 - TRBV18
CASSQLDTYNEQFF TGTGCCAGCAGCCAGTTAGACACTTACAATGAGCAGTTCTTC TRBJ2-1 - - TRBV7-8
CASSLLEYGYTF TGTGCCAGCAGCTTATTGGAATATGGCTACACCTTC TRBJ1-2 - many TRBV7-9
CASSLDRNYGYTF TGTGCCAGCAGTCTGGACAGGAACTATGGCTACACCTTC TRBJ1-2 TRBD1 many TRBV27
CASSPGQNYGYTF TGTGCCAGCTCACCGGGACAGAACTATGGCTACACCTTC TRBJ1-2 TRBD1 medium-sized TRBV18
CAIKGTSGGRTDTQYF TGTGCCATCAAGGGGACTAGCGGGGGGCGCACAGATACGCAGTATTTT TRBJ2-3 TRBD2 - TRBV10-3
CASSRGDAGANVLTF TGTGCCAGCAGTCGAGGGGATGCTGGGGCCAACGTCCTGACTTTC TRBJ2-6 - - TRBV6-5
CASSLLTHTGELFF TGTGCCAGCAGCTTGCTTACTCACACCGGGGAGCTGTTTTTT TRBJ2-2 - - TRBV7-8
CASSLPGDGYTF TGTGCCAGCAGCTTGCCCGGGGATGGCTACACCTTC TRBJ1-2 - - TRBV7-2
CASPLRDSSYNEQFF TGTGCCAGCCCGTTGCGGGATAGCTCCTACAATGAGCAGTTCTTC TRBJ2-1 - few TRBV28
CASSDNRDGETQYF TGTGCCAGCAGTGATAATCGGGACGGCGAGACCCAGTACTTC TRBJ2-5 - - TRBV2
CVSSSGTGVGKLFF TGTGTCAGCAGCTCCGGGACAGGGGTTGGGAAACTGTTTTTT TRBJ1-4 TRBD1 - TRBV7-2
CASSEGQGESYGYTF TGTGCCAGCAGCGAGGGACAGGGGGAGTCCTATGGCTACACCTTC TRBJ1-2 TRBD1 - TRBV7-9
CASSPKSSGAYNEQFF TGTGCCAGCTCACCAAAATCTAGCGGGGCCTACAATGAGCAGTTCTTC TRBJ2-1 TRBD2 - TRBV18
CSVSGAGTGANTGELFF TGCAGTGTAAGCGGGGCCGGGACAGGGGCGAACACCGGGGAGCTGTTTTTT TRBJ2-2 TRBD1 medium-sized TRBV20-1
CASRKESTDTQYF TGTGCCAGCAGGAAAGAGTCGACAGATACGCAGTATTTT TRBJ2-3 - - TRBV7-9
CASSGGQPQETQYF TGTGCCAGCAGCGGGGGACAGCCGCAAGAGACCCAGTACTTC TRBJ2-5 - - TRBV6-6
CASSLSVETQYF TGTGCCAGCAGCTTAAGCGTGGAGACCCAGTACTTC TRBJ2-5 - - TRBV7-9
CASSQLRTQYF TGTGCCAGCAGCCAACTACGGACCCAGTACTTC TRBJ2-5 - - TRBV3-1
CSVNRGKAFF TGCAGCGTCAACAGGGGGAAAGCTTTCTTT TRBJ1-1 TRBD1 - TRBV29-1
CASSHSGIRAKNIQYF TGTGCCAGCAGTCATTCAGGGATAAGAGCCAAAAACATTCAGTACTTC TRBJ2-4 - - TRBV12-3/TRBV12-4
CASSGAGDNEQFF TGTGCCAGCAGCGGCGCCGGAGACAATGAGCAGTTCTTC TRBJ2-1 - - TRBV14
CASSFGTDTQYF TGTGCCAGCAGCTTTGGGACAGATACGCAGTATTTT TRBJ2-3 - few TRBV7-9
CASSFRDRPAGEQYF TGTGCCAGCAGCTTCCGGGACAGGCCTGCTGGGGAGCAGTACTTC TRBJ2-7 TRBD1 - TRBV3-1
CASAQGNGETQYF TGTGCCAGCGCCCAAGGGAACGGAGAGACCCAGTACTTC TRBJ2-5 - few TRBV7-3
CASSPGGFGNTIYF TGTGCCAGCTCCCCCGGAGGGTTCGGAAACACCATATATTTT TRBJ1-3 - medium-sized TRBV9